This T cell receptor (beta chain) was recorded in a study of long-term antiretroviral therapy in people with HIV. This CDR3 is 18 amino acids long. Germline V lookup: CDR1 SGHKS, CDR2 YYEKEE (reference sequence). V was cut by 1 base and J by 0 bases, with 16 bases left in between. immunoSEQ v3.0 was run at survey level. Clones were sequenced by immunoSEQ multiplex PCR, and TCRdb holds only the in-frame ones, with some missing. This table has around 15,000 clones, about 79% appearing once. Findings and caveats of the study: Despite increasing after ART, diversity remained lower than that of transplant donor controls. The study found narrower CDR3 length ranges in HIV repertoires than in controls. Blood, drawn from about 2004 to 2018, may reflect older ART regimens.

With regard to this clone: Antigen unknown.

This specimen was unsorted PBMCs, taken just before starting antiretroviral therapy. This chain uses TRBV5-5 with TRBJ1-4; maybe TRBD1 (5 bases). This TCR came from a man between 40 and 49 years old with HIV. CDR3: CASSLTPRRGSTNEKLFF. As DNA, the CDR3 is TGTGCCAGCAGCTTGACCCCAAGAAGGGGATCAACTAATGAAAAACTGTTTTTT.